These 10 T cell receptor beta chains were all obtained from the same sample, sequenced in a study of post-analysis software for immune sequencing data. What these receptors recognize is not known. Whole-study results and caveats: Patients used roughly five TRBV segments, including TRBV5-6, TRBV5-1 and TRBV20-1, more often than controls.

Each TCR beta cDNA library carried unique molecular identifiers. MiXCR, run by TCRdb on the PCR reads, gives a single entry per CDR3 protein. The sample lists 750,000 to 950,000 distinct CDR3 sequences, under 70% occurring once. The material sequenced was blood. The receptors here all came from a girl aged 10-17 years with multiple sclerosis.

The genes are TRBV7-9 and TRBJ2-3; D not resolved. Per germline, CDR1 SEHNR and CDR2 FQNEAQ (reference sequence). With 5 bases removed from V and 6 bases from J, the gap between germline ends came to 21 bases. This CDR3 contains 16 residues. The CDR3 sequence: CASSPTGSRLRDTQYF. The CDR3 DNA reads as TGTGCCAGCAGCCCAACTGGGTCCCGCCTAAGGGATACGCAGTATTTT.

The CDR3 reads CASSLASGEIYEQYF. The CDR3 DNA reads as TGTGCCAGCAGCTTGGCTAGCGGGGAAATCTACGAGCAGTACTTC. The rearrangement joins TRBV5-5 to TRBJ2-7, with 9 bases aligning to TRBD2. With V trimmed by 0 bases and J by 3 bases, 4 bases remained unmatched. The CDR3 is 15 amino acids. Germline V gene sequence: CDR1 SGHKS, CDR2 YYEKEE (reference sequence).

This chain connects TRBV2 to TRBJ1-2; D is undetermined. Trimming took 7 bases from V and 7 from J, leaving 19 bases between them. The CDR3 runs to 14 residues. CDR1 is SNHLY and CDR2 is FYNNEI in the germline V gene. CDR3 DNA: TGTGCCAGCATAAAAGGGTCTTCGGCCGCTGGCTACACCTTC. This translates into CASIKGSSAAGYTF.

The CDR3 DNA follows: TGTGCCAGCGCCTCCGGGGTGCAGACCTACGAGCAGTACTTC. It yields the protein CASASGVQTYEQYF. The chain combines TRBV18 with TRBJ2-4, with D perhaps TRBD2 (5 bases). The J call may be faulty, since TRBJ2-7 better matches the DNA end. The CDR3 totals 14 residues. Germline lookup yields CDR1 KGHSH and CDR2 LQKENI.

V usage is TRBV7-6 and J usage is TRBJ2-7; a weak D match, TRBD1 (6 bases). This CDR3 spans 16 amino acids. The germline V gene encodes CDR1 SGHVS and CDR2 FNYEAQ. Trimming removed 0 bases from V and 5 bases from J, with 17 bases in between. DNA of the CDR3: TGTGCCAGCAGCTTAGCGGTACAGGGAAGGGTGCACGAGCAGTACTTC. It yields the protein CASSLAVQGRVHEQYF.

This clonotype appeared a few times. The chain carries TRBV29-1 and TRBJ2-5; D could derive from TRBD1 or TRBD2 (5 bases each). CDR3 size: 13 residues. V shed 4 bases and J shed 4 bases, with 13 bases lying between them. The germline CDR1 and CDR2 sequences are SQVTM and ANQGSEA. The CDR3 here is CSVVTVRGETQYF. In DNA form, the CDR3 reads TGCAGCGTTGTGACAGTCCGGGGAGAGACCCAGTACTTC.

V usage is TRBV28 and J usage is TRBJ2-7; TRBD2 might be the D (6 bases). Per the germline V gene, CDR1 is MDHEN and CDR2 is SYDVKM. CDR3 length: 13 amino acids. The V end lost 6 bases, the J end lost 7 bases, and 16 bases lay between the germline ends. The CDR3 protein is CASRGEAGNEQYF. The CDR3 bases are TGTGCCAGCAGAGGGGAGGCGGGGAATGAGCAGTACTTC.

The V gene is TRBV6-5, the J gene TRBJ2-7; TRBD1 aligns across 7 bases. CDR3 size: 13 residues. The V gene end was trimmed by 4 bases and the J gene end by 12 bases; junction bases not matched to a gene: 12. Germline CDR1 is MNHEY and CDR2 is SVGAGI. The CDR3 DNA follows: TGTGCCAGCAGTTCCGTACAGGGGCTCGTCTTGTACTTC. Encoded protein: CASSSVQGLVLYF.

V gene TRBV29-1 combines with J gene TRBJ2-1; D is perhaps TRBD2 (7 bases). Trimming removed 7 bases from V and 2 bases from J, with 15 bases in between. The CDR3 is 14 residues long. Germline CDR1 SQVTM, CDR2 ANQGSEA. DNA for the CDR3: TGCAGCGGCTGGGGGGGGCGAACCTACAATGAGCAGTTCTTC. As protein: CSGWGGRTYNEQFF.

This chain links TRBV29-1 with TRBJ2-5, with D unclear. Germline CDR1 and CDR2: SQVTM and ANQGSEA. V lost 4 bases, J lost 2 bases, and 5 bases lay in between. The CDR3 sequence is 11 residues long. The CDR3 here is CSVAAQETQYF. The CDR3 DNA is TGCAGCGTTGCAGCACAAGAGACCCAGTACTTC.